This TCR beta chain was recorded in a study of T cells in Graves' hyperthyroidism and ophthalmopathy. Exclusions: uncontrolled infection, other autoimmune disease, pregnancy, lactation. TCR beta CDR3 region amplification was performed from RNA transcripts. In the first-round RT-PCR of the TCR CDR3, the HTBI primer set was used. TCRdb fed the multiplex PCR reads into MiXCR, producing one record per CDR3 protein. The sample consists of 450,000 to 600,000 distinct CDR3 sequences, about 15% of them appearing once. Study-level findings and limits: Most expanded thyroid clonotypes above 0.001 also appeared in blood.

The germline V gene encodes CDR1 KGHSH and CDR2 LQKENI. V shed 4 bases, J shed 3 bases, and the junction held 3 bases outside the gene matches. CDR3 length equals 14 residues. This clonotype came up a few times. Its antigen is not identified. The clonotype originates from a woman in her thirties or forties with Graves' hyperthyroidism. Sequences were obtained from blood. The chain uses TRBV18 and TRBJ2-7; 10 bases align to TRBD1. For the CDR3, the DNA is TGTGCCAGCTCACTCAGGACAGGGGGCTACGAGCAGTACTTC. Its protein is CASSLRTGGYEQYF.